This TCR beta chain was recorded in a study of Ad26.COV2.S vaccination and SARS-CoV-2 variants. The sample's treatment: roughly 19 received Ad26.COV2.S at low or high dose, single or two shots; about 5 received placebo; per-sample allocation not given. Collection of the samples took place on day 63 after the first injection of vaccine or placebo. Donation came from an adult in Boston who was aged 18-55 years. The CDR3 contains 18 residues. CDR1 is SGHTS, CDR2 YDEGEE, per germline. V lost 5 bases, J lost 1 base, and 19 bases lay in between. Profiling relied on immunoSEQ multiplex PCR, and the TCRdb table lists in-frame clones only, not all of them. The sample gives 350,000 to 450,000 clones, around 87% of which show up once; more than 3% is in the top ten.

The chain is built from TRBV5-8 and TRBJ2-6; tentatively, D is TRBD1 (5 bases). This clonotype was sampled from a person between 18 and 65 years old who received the Ad26.COV2.S COVID-19 vaccine or a placebo. Sequencing used peripheral blood, obtained in a trial of Ad26.COV2.S vaccine versus placebo. The CDR3 reads CASRSPQGILSGANVLTF. CDR3 DNA sequence: TGTGCCAGCAGGTCCCCGCAGGGAATTCTATCTGGGGCCAACGTCCTGACTTTC.